This T cell receptor (beta chain) was recorded in a study of cytomegalovirus exposure and HLA in healthy donors. Primers for the PCR totalled 60 Vbeta and 13 Jbeta. Authors' processing steps: Among the unique TCR beta chains that a later analysis counted, 80 million to 100 million in all, 9.5 million to 11 million were shared. The table came from immunoSEQ multiplex PCR; TCRdb's copy has only in-frame clones and leaves some out. That table supplies the V and J calls and clone size; D and trimming were determined from the DNA. The data contain under 150,000 clones, roughly 60% of them singletons. Concerning this clone: Its specificity is not known.

Study-level points and caveats: A list of 150 or so TCR beta chains associated with cytomegalovirus was given. It was reported in a later analysis that an Asian-associated ancestry cluster showed fewer N-insertions than the 666-donor mean.

Healthy bone marrow donors made up the donors. Per the germline V gene, CDR1 is KGHSY and CDR2 is FQNENV. This CDR3 is built from 15 residues. With 0 bases clipped from V and 1 base from J, the junction kept 2 bases outside the gene matches. Source material: PBMCs. The chain carries TRBV16 and TRBJ1-2; 7 bases line up with TRBD1. The source is a woman between 35 and 50 years old in good health and CMV-seronegative. CDR3 bases: TGTGCCAGCAGCCAATCCCAGGGGGGTAACTATGGCTACACCTTC. Encoded protein: CASSQSQGGNYGYTF.